This TCR beta chain emerged from a study of blood T cells in healthy people across ages. Germline CDR1 LGHNT, CDR2 FRNRAP. V gave up 1 base and J gave up 2 bases, with 20 bases separating them. The CDR3 covers 18 residues. This clonotype was recorded a few times. Using a J-beta primer mix together with a sample-barcoded 5' primer, a second PCR was run for roughly 6 to 11 cycles. TCRdb re-called the 5' RACE reads with MiXCR, one entry per CDR3 protein. The sample shows hundreds of thousands of distinct CDR3 sequences, around a fifth of them seen only once. Material for sequencing was blood. The genes are TRBV12-5 and TRBJ1-2; no reliable D call. The clonotype was recovered from a man between 70 and 80 years old in good health. CDR3 region: CASGLAPSHGRPNYGYTF. CDR3 sequence (DNA): TGTGCTAGTGGTTTGGCCCCATCTCATGGCAGGCCAAACTATGGCTACACCTTC.